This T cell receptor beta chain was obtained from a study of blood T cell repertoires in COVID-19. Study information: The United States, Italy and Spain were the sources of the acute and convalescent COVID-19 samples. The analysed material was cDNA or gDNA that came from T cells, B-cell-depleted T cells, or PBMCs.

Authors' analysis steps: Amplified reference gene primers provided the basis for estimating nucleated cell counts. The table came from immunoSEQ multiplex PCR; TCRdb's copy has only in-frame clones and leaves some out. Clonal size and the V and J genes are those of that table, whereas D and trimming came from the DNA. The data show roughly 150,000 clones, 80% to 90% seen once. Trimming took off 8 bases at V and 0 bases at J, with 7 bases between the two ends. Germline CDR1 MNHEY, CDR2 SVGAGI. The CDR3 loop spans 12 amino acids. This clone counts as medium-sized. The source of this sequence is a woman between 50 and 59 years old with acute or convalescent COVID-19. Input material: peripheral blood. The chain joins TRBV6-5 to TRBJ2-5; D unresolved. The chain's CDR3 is CASRSDQETQYF. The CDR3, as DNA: TGTGCCAGCCGAAGCGACCAAGAGACCCAGTACTTC.